Each of the 19 T cell receptor beta chains below was sequenced from the same sample in a study of cytomegalovirus exposure and HLA in healthy donors. The repertoire was sequenced with immunoSEQ multiplex PCR; TCRdb's copy has only in-frame clones and lacks some. The repertoire holds 120,000 or so clones, with over 75% as singletons. Sequencing was performed on PBMCs. The receptors come from a woman aged 30 to 39 in good health and CMV-seronegative.

About this clone itself: A much larger clone lies a single base off, so this may be a read error. V and J are TRBV7-6 and TRBJ2-5, with a weak D call TRBD1 (6 bases). Germline V gene lookup returns CDR1 SGHVS and CDR2 FNYEAQ. The CDR3 has 16 residues. CDR3 residues: CTSSLEWGPLQETQYF. CDR3 coding DNA: TGTACCAGCAGCTTAGAATGGGGGCCCCTCCAAGAGACCCAGTACTTC.

The chain links TRBV6-6 to TRBJ1-4; 7 bases are a match to TRBD1. The CDR3 contains 14 residues. From germline, CDR1 is MNHNY and CDR2 SVGAGI (reference sequence). V was pared by 5 bases and J by 7 bases, with 7 bases of the junction left unmatched. The chain's CDR3 is CASSDTGESEKLFF. In nucleotides, the CDR3 is TGTGCCAGCAGTGATACAGGGGAAAGTGAAAAACTGTTTTTT.

This clone was recorded once. This chain links TRBV30 with TRBJ1-2; D gene ambiguous. V was clipped by 2 bases and J by 8 bases, with 15 bases between them. Per the germline V gene, CDR1 is GTSNPN and CDR2 is SVGIG (reference sequence). The CDR3 loop spans 13 amino acids. CDR3 nucleotides: TGTGCCTGGAGTTCCTCTCCGGCGGCAGGCTACACCTTC. Its protein is CAWSSSPAAGYTF.

This chain uses TRBV5-4 with TRBJ2-1; no clear D. Germline V gives CDR1 SGHNT, CDR2 YYREEE (reference sequence). The CDR3 extends over 16 amino acids. Trimming removed 2 bases at V and 7 bases at J, with 19 bases between. CDR3 coding DNA: TGTGCCAGCAGCTTTGGGTGGCAGACACCTCGGAATGAGCAGTTCTTC. Translation: CASSFGWQTPRNEQFF.

The V gene is TRBV14, the J gene TRBJ1-2; D possibly corresponds to TRBD1 (6 bases). Trimming pared 1 base from V and 7 bases from J, leaving 7 bases between. The germline V gene has CDR1 SGHDN and CDR2 FVKESK. The CDR3 contains 12 residues. CDR3 in amino acids: CASSQGRGGYTF. CDR3 DNA sequence: TGTGCCAGCAGCCAAGGCAGGGGTGGCTACACCTTC.

The chain combines TRBV27 with TRBJ2-1; 14 nucleotides match TRBD2. This CDR3 has 17 amino acids. The germline gives CDR1 MNHEY, CDR2 SMNVEV (reference sequence). V was pared by 5 bases and J by 4 bases, with 7 bases of the junction left unmatched. The CDR3 DNA follows: TGTGCCAGCAGTCTAGCCTGGACTAGCGGGGGGTACAATGAGCAGTTCTTC. This sequence encodes CASSLAWTSGGYNEQFF.

The chain carries TRBV7-2 and TRBJ1-3; D gene uncertain. Germline values: CDR1 SGHTA, CDR2 FQGNSA. The CDR3 is 15 residues long. V gave up 2 bases and J gave up 0 bases, with 8 bases separating them. In DNA, the CDR3 is TGTGCCAGCAGCTTAACCGTCAGCTCTGGAAACACCATATATTTT. This sequence encodes CASSLTVSSGNTIYF. The full variable domain, its missing parts supplied by reference TRBV7-2 and TRBJ1-3, is GAGVSQSPSNKVTEKGKDVELRCDPISGHTALYWYRQSLGQGLEFLIYFQGNSAPDKSGLPSDRFSAERTGGSVSTLTIQRTQQEDSAVYLCASSLTVSSGNTIYFGEGSWLTVV.

The CDR3 DNA reads TGTGCCAGTAGTATAGGAACAGGGATGGTTGAAAAACTGTTTTTT. This gives the protein CASSIGTGMVEKLFF. The gene calls are TRBV19 and TRBJ1-4; D might be TRBD1 (6 bases). The CDR3 contains 15 residues. V was shortened by 1 base and J by 7 bases, with 13 bases between the two germline ends. Germline loops: CDR1 LNHDA, CDR2 SQIVND (reference sequence). Full variable domain (outside the CDR3, taken from reference TRBV19 and TRBJ1-4): DGGITQSPKYLFRKEGQNVTLSCEQNLNHDAMYWYRQDPGQGLRLIYYSQIVNDFQKGDIAEGYSVSREKKESFPLTVTSAQKNPTAFYLCASSIGTGMVEKLFFGSGTQLSVL.

This chain joins TRBV2 and TRBJ2-7; 10 bases line up with TRBD1. Trimming cost V 3 bases and J 1 base; bases outside gene matches: 6. The CDR3 consists of 16 residues. The germline V gene has CDR1 SNHLY and CDR2 FYNNEI. The CDR3 DNA reads as TGTGCCAGCAGTGACGCTGGACAGGGGGATTCCTACGAGCAGTACTTC. Its translation is CASSDAGQGDSYEQYF. Supplemented by reference TRBV2 and TRBJ2-7, the full variable domain reads EPEVTQTPSHQVTQMGQEVILRCVPISNHLYFYWYRQILGQKVEFLVSFYNNEISEKSEIFDDQFSVERPDGSNFTLKIRSTKLEDSAMYFCASSDAGQGDSYEQYFGPGTRLTVT.

The chain is built from TRBV12-5 and TRBJ2-2; no clear D. CDR1 LGHNT and CDR2 FRNRAP come from the germline V gene. The CDR3 contains 14 residues. Trimming took off 6 bases at V and 2 bases at J, with 10 bases between the two ends. CDR3 region: CASGLDSNTGELFF. The CDR3 bases are TGTGCTAGTGGCCTAGACTCCAACACCGGGGAGCTGTTTTTT.

The genes are TRBV5-4 and TRBJ2-7, with 8 bases that match TRBD1. The length of the CDR3 is 15 residues. CDR1 SGHNT and CDR2 YYREEE come from the germline V gene (reference sequence). Germline trimming cut 0 bases from V and 7 bases from J; bases unmatched to any gene: 9. The CDR3 bases are TGTGCCAGCAGCTTGGCCGGGACAGGCAAAAAAGAGCAGTACTTC. This translates into CASSLAGTGKKEQYF.

V gene TRBV5-1 combines with J gene TRBJ2-2, with 11 positions matching TRBD1. The CDR3 extends over 16 amino acids. Germline V gene lookup returns CDR1 SGHRS and CDR2 YFSETQ. The V segment lost 4 bases and the J segment 3 bases; nucleotides outside the gene matches: 5. The CDR3 DNA sequence: TGCGCCAGCAGCCCGAGGGACAGGGGGGACACCGGGGAGCTGTTTTTT. Protein: CASSPRDRGDTGELFF.

This sequence joins TRBV30 and TRBJ1-1, with a weak D call TRBD1 (6 bases). CDR3 length: 13 residues. Germline CDR1 reads GTSNPN; CDR2 reads SVGIG (reference sequence). V lost 7 bases and J lost 2, with 14 bases in between. The CDR3 here is CALNRDRNTEAFF. The CDR3 coding sequence is TGTGCCTTAAACAGGGACCGCAACACTGAAGCTTTCTTT.

This chain joins TRBV30 and TRBJ2-5; D ambiguous. The CDR3 runs 15 residues. CDR1 and CDR2 (germline): GTSNPN, SVGIG (reference sequence). V was trimmed by 6 bases and J by 2 bases, leaving 19 bases between them. The CDR3 region has the DNA TGTGCCTGCAAACCCATACAGTGGGCACAAGAGACCCAGTACTTC. It translates to CACKPIQWAQETQYF. The whole variable domain, filled in from reference TRBV30 and TRBJ2-5, reads SQTIHQWPATLVQPVGSPLSLECTVEGTSNPNLYWYRQAAGRGLQLLFYSVGIGQISSEVPQNLSASRPQDRQFILSSKKLLLSDSGFYLCACKPIQWAQETQYFGPGTRLLVL.

Notes on this clone: Different DNA sequences within this sample yield the same CDR3. This chain connects TRBV6-5 to TRBJ1-3; possible D gene TRBD1, 5 bases. V dropped 0 bases and J dropped 0 bases, with 6 bases sitting between them. The CDR3 runs 15 residues. The V gene's germline CDR1 is MNHEY and CDR2 SVGAGI. For the CDR3, the DNA is TGTGCCAGCAGTTACTCGGGGGGCTCTGGAAACACCATATATTTT. Translating it yields CASSYSGGSGNTIYF.

Turning to this clone: Sequence at one end of the junction differs from germline and may be a read error. The chain links TRBV7-7 to TRBJ2-1, with D possibly TRBD2 on 6 matching bases. CDR3 length equals 14 residues. The germline CDR1 and CDR2 sequences are SSHAT and FNYEAQ (reference sequence). The CDR3 bases are TGTGCTAGCAGTTCGGGAGAGATTGGCAATGAGCAGTTCTTC. As protein: CASSSGEIGNEQFF.

This chain joins TRBV14 and TRBJ1-1, with TRBD1 matching 12 bases. The length of the CDR3 is 16 residues. After removal of 2 bases from V and 5 bases from J, the junction contained 6 bases not matched to a gene. Germline values: CDR1 SGHDN, CDR2 FVKESK. The CDR3 coding sequence is TGTGCCAGCAGCCAACGGGACAGGGGGCGAGGTACTGAAGCTTTCTTT. It specifies CASSQRDRGRGTEAFF.

The chain employs TRBV4-2 and TRBJ1-1; D gene uncertain. Trimming pared 2 bases from V and 0 bases from J, leaving 13 bases between. Germline loops: CDR1 LGHNA, CDR2 YNFKEQ. The CDR3 is made up of 16 amino acids. The CDR3 protein is CASSQRGSGVNTEAFF. The CDR3 nucleotides are TGTGCCAGCAGCCAACGGGGTAGCGGGGTGAACACTGAAGCTTTCTTT.

The chain joins TRBV7-9 to TRBJ1-6; 10 nucleotides line up with TRBD1. Germline assignment: CDR1 SEHNR and CDR2 FQNEAQ (reference sequence). J lost 7 bases, V lost 7 bases, and 13 bases had no gene match. The CDR3 length is 17 residues. The CDR3 nucleotides read TGTGCCAGCACCATGACAGGGGGCATGGGTAGAAATTCACCCCTCCACTTT. Translating it yields CASTMTGGMGRNSPLHF.